This T cell receptor (beta chain) was observed in a study of shared clonotypes between healthy human individuals. Study as a whole: A couple of women and three men aged 18 to 49 served as donors.

Comment on this clone: The target antigen is unknown.

The V segment lost 3 bases and the J segment 0 bases; nucleotides outside the gene matches: 11. The CDR3 consists of 17 residues. Germline V gene lookup returns CDR1 SGHNT and CDR2 YYREEE (reference sequence). Method: immunoSEQ multiplex PCR; TCRdb's copy keeps in-frame clones and lacks some. The sample shows around 510,000 clones, about 96% of them seen only once. Study observations and caveats: Inspection by rarefaction showed sorted-subset sequencing to be incomplete despite large depth. In contrast to clonotypes shared by all four donors, non-shared clonotypes had lower generation probabilities. Memory subsets generally showed lower estimated richness than naive subsets.

V and J are TRBV5-4 and TRBJ2-7; 8 bases agree with TRBD2. The receptor was derived from a woman aged 25 to 39 in good health. The sample consisted of naive CD4+ T cells sorted from blood. The sample's subset: CD45RA+ positively selected. DNA for the CDR3: TGTGCCAGCAGCTCCTGGACTAGCCAAAAGAGCTCCTACGAGCAGTACTTC. This codes for CASSSWTSQKSSYEQYF.